This T cell receptor (beta chain) stems from a study of OX40 agonist ivuxolimab in advanced cancers. TCRdb's table, derived via immunoSEQ multiplex PCR, lists solely in-frame clones and lacks some. The sample contains approximately 82,000 clones, about 86% of which appear only once. Germline CDR1 SGHTA, CDR2 FQGNSA. J lost 6 bases, V lost 2 bases, and 3 bases had no gene match. This CDR3 contains 13 residues. The TCR originated in an adult with an advanced solid tumor such as melanoma, head and neck, liver or kidney cancer. The rearrangement links TRBV7-2 to TRBJ1-2; 7 bases are a match to TRBD1. Sample: CD4+ or CD8+ T cells sorted from blood, taken in a trial of the OX40 agonist ivuxolimab. CDR3 coding DNA: TGTGCCAGCAGCTTAACAGGGGATCATGGCTACACCTTC. The encoded protein is CASSLTGDHGYTF.